The sequence of this TCR beta chain was determined in a study of T cells in women clearing cervical HPV infection. V lost 1 base and J lost 5, with 10 bases in between. Germline CDR1 reads SGHTS; CDR2 reads YDEGEE. This CDR3 is 14 amino acids long. Average input was around 1,200 ng genomic DNA for immunoSEQ TCR beta CDR3 amplification. Sequencing was performed with immunoSEQ multiplex PCR; in TCRdb, only in-frame clones are kept and a portion is missing. The data include about 26,000 clones; the top ten clones carry 11%. Comment on this clone: The read halts 3 residues ahead of the CDR3 end, with the missing end drawn from the germline J gene.

Input material: blood buffy coat. The source is a woman aged 18 to 75 with a cervical HPV16 infection that either progressed to CIN3+ or cleared (not recorded which). The chain is built from TRBV5-8 and TRBJ1-5, with D unclear. CDR3: CASSLKGLYQPQHF. CDR3 DNA, as far as it was read: TGTGCCAGCAGCTTGAAAGGGCTCTATCAGCCC.